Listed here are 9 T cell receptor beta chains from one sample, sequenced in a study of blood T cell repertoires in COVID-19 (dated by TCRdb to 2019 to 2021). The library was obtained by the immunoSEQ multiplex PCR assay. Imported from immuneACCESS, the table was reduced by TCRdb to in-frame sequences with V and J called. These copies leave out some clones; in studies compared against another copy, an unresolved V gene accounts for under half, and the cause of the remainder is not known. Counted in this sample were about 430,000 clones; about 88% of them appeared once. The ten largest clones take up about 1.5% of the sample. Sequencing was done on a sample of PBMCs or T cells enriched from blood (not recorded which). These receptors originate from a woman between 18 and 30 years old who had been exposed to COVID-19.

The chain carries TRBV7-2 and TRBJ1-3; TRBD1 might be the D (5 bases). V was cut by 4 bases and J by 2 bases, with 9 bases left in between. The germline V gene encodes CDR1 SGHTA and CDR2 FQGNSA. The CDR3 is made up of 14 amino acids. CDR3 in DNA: TGTGCCAGCAGCTGGGGCCGTCCTGGAAACACCATATATTTT. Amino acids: CASSWGRPGNTIYF.

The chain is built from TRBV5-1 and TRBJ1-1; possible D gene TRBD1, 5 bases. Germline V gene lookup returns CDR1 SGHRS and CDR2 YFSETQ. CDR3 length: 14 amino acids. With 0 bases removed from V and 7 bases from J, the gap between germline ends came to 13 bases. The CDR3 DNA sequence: TGCGCCAGCAGCTTGGGAGGTCAGGGCTTTGAAGCTTTCTTT. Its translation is CASSLGGQGFEAFF.

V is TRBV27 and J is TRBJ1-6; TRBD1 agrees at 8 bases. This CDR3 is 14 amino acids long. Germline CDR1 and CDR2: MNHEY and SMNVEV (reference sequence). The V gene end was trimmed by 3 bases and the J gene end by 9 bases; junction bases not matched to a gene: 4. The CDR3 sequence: CASSLDRVSSPLHF. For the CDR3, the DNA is TGTGCCAGCAGTTTGGACAGGGTATCTTCACCCCTCCACTTT.

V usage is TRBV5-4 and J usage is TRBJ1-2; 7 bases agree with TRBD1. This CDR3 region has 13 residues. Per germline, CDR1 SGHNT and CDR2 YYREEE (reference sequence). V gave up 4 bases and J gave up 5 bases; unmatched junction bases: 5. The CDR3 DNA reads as TGTGCCAGCAGCCCGGGACAGCAGTATGGCTACACCTTC. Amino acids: CASSPGQQYGYTF.

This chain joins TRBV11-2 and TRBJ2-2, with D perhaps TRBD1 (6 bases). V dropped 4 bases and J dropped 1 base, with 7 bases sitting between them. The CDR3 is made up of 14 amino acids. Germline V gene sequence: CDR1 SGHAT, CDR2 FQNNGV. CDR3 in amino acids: CASSSQGNTGELFF. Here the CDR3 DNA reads TGTGCCAGCAGCTCACAGGGGAACACCGGGGAGCTGTTTTTT.

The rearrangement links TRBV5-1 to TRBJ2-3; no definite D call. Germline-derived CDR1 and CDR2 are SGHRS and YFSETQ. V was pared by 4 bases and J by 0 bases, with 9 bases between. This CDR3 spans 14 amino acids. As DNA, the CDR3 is TGCGCCAGCAGCCTACCGACTAGCACAGATACGCAGTATTTT. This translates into CASSLPTSTDTQYF.

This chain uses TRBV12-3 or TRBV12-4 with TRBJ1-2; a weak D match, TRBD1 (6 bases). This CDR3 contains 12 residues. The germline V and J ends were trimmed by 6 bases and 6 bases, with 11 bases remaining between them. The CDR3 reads CASRAQGNGYTF. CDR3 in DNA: TGTGCCAGCAGGGCCCAGGGGAATGGCTACACCTTC.

As DNA, the CDR3 is TGTGCCAGCAACCCCCCGAGAGGGGGTGGCTACGAGCAGTACTTC. Its protein product is CASNPPRGGGYEQYF. This chain connects TRBV28 to TRBJ2-7; D is possibly TRBD1 (6 bases). This CDR3 contains 15 residues. V lost 7 bases and J lost 3, with 19 bases in between. Looked up from germline, CDR1 is MDHEN and CDR2 is SYDVKM.

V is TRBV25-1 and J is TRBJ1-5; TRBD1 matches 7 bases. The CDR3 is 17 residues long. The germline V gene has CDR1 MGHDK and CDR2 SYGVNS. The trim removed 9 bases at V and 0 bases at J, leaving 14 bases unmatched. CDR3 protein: CARRRDRPNLSNQPQHF. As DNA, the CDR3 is TGTGCCAGAAGACGGGACAGACCTAATCTTAGCAATCAGCCCCAGCATTTT.